Below, one T cell receptor (beta chain) is given with its context. Its cognate antigen is unknown. TCRdb fed the reads into MiXCR, producing one record per CDR3 protein. The repertoire includes some 600,000 distinct CDR3 sequences, 24% of them detected once, and 8% sits in the top ten. This sample is part of a study of T cell repertoires in cytomegalovirus infection. Study as a whole: Signatures in public TCR beta sequences pointed to both CMV infection and matching HLA type. Study-level findings and limits: CMV-specific TCR beta clonotypes restricted by HLA-C dominated the ex vivo response. Adding up the frequency of public TCR beta families identified people who carried CMV plus the relevant HLA.

Per germline, CDR1 MNHEY and CDR2 SVGEGT. CDR3 length: 15 residues. The V gene end was trimmed by 6 bases and the J gene end by 5 bases; junction bases not matched to a gene: 13. Source material: CD8+ T cells from PBMCs. The chain recombines TRBV6-2 or TRBV6-3 with TRBJ2-7, with 7 bases lining up with TRBD1. The receptor comes from a human donor in good health (CMV status not recorded). Some clones in this sample may be carry-over from other donors' samples. The CDR3 sequence is CASRSLPTGSHEQYF. For the CDR3, the DNA is TGTGCCAGCAGATCCTTACCGACAGGGTCCCACGAGCAGTACTTC.